The T cell receptor beta chain described here comes from a study of shared clonotypes between healthy human individuals. Study findings and constraints: Sorted-subset sequencing was shown by rarefaction to be incomplete despite large depth.

A word on this clone: The target antigen is unknown.

Using immunoSEQ multiplex PCR, the repertoire was profiled, and TCRdb retains in-frame clones only, with some absent. The table includes 1.6 million or so clones, 98% to 99% detected once. The sequenced sample consisted of naive CD4+ T cells sorted from blood. Sample subset: CD45RA+ positively selected. The receptor comes from a man aged 25-40 years in good health.

Here the CDR3 reads CASSQDLVRGYEQYF. DNA of the CDR3: TGCGCCAGCAGCCAAGATTTGGTCAGGGGTTACGAGCAGTACTTC. This sequence joins TRBV4-1 and TRBJ2-7; tentatively, D is TRBD1 (6 bases). The CDR3 has 15 residues. V lost 0 bases and J lost 4, with 13 bases in between. CDR1 MGHRA and CDR2 YSYEKL come from the germline V gene.